This paragraph reports one T cell receptor beta chain. The antigen remains unidentified. The data derive from a study of OX40 agonist ivuxolimab in advanced cancers. Whole-study context: The treatment was a fully human IgG2 OX40 agonist, ivuxolimab. The mean age was about 57 years, ranging from about 20 to 85, with 82.7% of participants male. Hepatocellular carcinoma, melanoma, renal cell or head and neck cancer was diagnosed in the dose-escalation patients. General study results and limits: On average, CD8+ T cells had more expanded clones than CD4+.

Germline CDR1 and CDR2: LGHNA and YSLEER. V was cut by 1 base and J by 6 bases, with 9 bases left in between. The CDR3 consists of 13 residues. Profiling relied on immunoSEQ multiplex PCR, and the TCRdb table lists in-frame clones only, not all of them. The sample yields about 48,000 clones, approximately 78% seen once. The clonotype was recovered from an adult with an advanced solid tumor such as melanoma, head and neck, liver or kidney cancer. This chain uses TRBV4-3 with TRBJ1-2; possibly TRBD1 for D (6 bases). The specimen comprised CD4+ or CD8+ T cells sorted from blood, sampled in a trial of the OX40 agonist ivuxolimab. The CDR3 loop is CASSQGTADGYTF. DNA for the CDR3: TGCGCCAGCAGCCAAGGGACAGCCGATGGCTACACCTTC.